Shown below are 22 T cell receptor beta chains from a single sample sequenced in a study of spatial heterogeneity in lung cancer. Study-level points and caveats: Expanded intratumoral alpha and beta TCR counts tracked tumor mutation counts.

Using its own MiXCR run on the 5' RACE reads, TCRdb lists one record per CDR3 protein. The repertoire includes about 10,000 distinct CDR3 sequences, about 5.7% of them detected once, and approximately 7.1% sits in the top ten. For these TCRs, the target antigens are not known. Described time point: sample taken at primary tumor resection. The input for sequencing was lung tumor tissue, taken at surgery. The source is a female donor with early-stage non-small cell lung cancer.

This clonotype was counted at least ten times. CDR3 bases: TGTGCCAGCCTATCCGGGCCGGGTTCGGCTGGCTACACCTTC. Protein: CASLSGPGSAGYTF. V is TRBV5-6 and J is TRBJ1-2; D gene ambiguous. Trimming left V 7 bases short and J 7 bases short, with 20 bases between. The CDR3 is made up of 14 amino acids. Germline CDR1 and CDR2: SGHDT and YYEEEE.

This clonotype was counted at least ten times. The gene calls are TRBV20-1 and TRBJ2-5; TRBD2 agrees at 12 bases. CDR3 size: 17 residues. The V gene end was trimmed by 2 bases and the J gene end by 5 bases; junction bases not matched to a gene: 12. CDR1 and CDR2 (germline): DFQATT, SNEGSKA (reference sequence). CDR3 sequence reads: CSARSLAGGPSWETQYF. DNA of the CDR3: TGCAGTGCTAGAAGTCTAGCGGGAGGGCCGTCTTGGGAGACCCAGTACTTC.

This clonotype was recorded many times. The chain is built from TRBV12-3 or TRBV12-4 and TRBJ2-3; D gene uncertain. Trimming cost V 7 bases and J 2 bases, with 22 bases left between them. The CDR3 spans 17 residues. In nucleotides, the CDR3 is TGTGCCAGCATTTGGCGGTCCTCATGGCAGAACACAGATACGCAGTATTTT. Its protein is CASIWRSSWQNTDTQYF.

By frequency in the sample, this clonotype is medium-sized. This rearrangement joins TRBV7-2 to TRBJ1-5; 8 nucleotides agree with TRBD1. Germline-derived CDR1 and CDR2 are SGHTA and FQGNSA. V was pared by 5 bases and J by 4 bases, with 7 bases of the junction left unmatched. The CDR3 is made up of 15 amino acids. CDR3 coding DNA: TGTGCCAGCAGCCTTGGACAGGGCGAGAATCAGCCCCAGCATTTT. This encodes CASSLGQGENQPQHF.

This clonotype was found a few times. The chain uses TRBV20-1 and TRBJ2-1; either TRBD1 or TRBD2 may supply D (5 bases each). The germline V gene encodes CDR1 DFQATT and CDR2 SNEGSKA (reference sequence). The ends were cut back, 1 base at V and 5 bases at J, with 15 bases in the middle. The CDR3 has 15 amino acids. As DNA, the CDR3 is TGCAGTGCTAGAGCCGGGACCACCGCAAACAATGAGCAGTTCTTC. This codes for CSARAGTTANNEQFF.

This clonotype has ten or more counts. The chain joins TRBV19 to TRBJ2-3; 11 nucleotides align to TRBD2. This CDR3 is built from 15 residues. Per the germline V gene, CDR1 is LNHDA and CDR2 is SQIVND (reference sequence). Trimming at V came to 6 bases and at J to 8 bases, leaving 10 bases not matched to a gene. The CDR3 DNA reads TGTGCCAGTAGAACGACTAGCGGGGATCTTGGTACGCAGTATTTT. It is translated as CASRTTSGDLGTQYF.

This clonotype was observed at least ten times. The chain is built from TRBV20-1 and TRBJ1-1; D ambiguous. Germline CDR1 and CDR2: DFQATT and SNEGSKA (reference sequence). This CDR3 has 14 amino acids. Here the CDR3 DNA reads TGCAGATCCATGCGACGGGGAGTGGTTACTGAAGCTTTCTTT. Encoded protein: CRSMRRGVVTEAFF.

This clonotype was seen repeatedly, ten times or more. The chain couples TRBV6-2 or TRBV6-3 to TRBJ1-5, with no clear D. The CDR3 totals 14 residues. CDR1 and CDR2 (germline): MNHEY, SVGEGT. V lost 8 bases and J 6 bases, leaving 17 bases between the germline ends. CDR3 region: CASSRRVSSQPQHF. CDR3 nucleotides: TGTGCCAGCTCCCGGCGGGTTTCGAGTCAGCCCCAGCATTTT.

This clonotype is judged medium-sized. The chain is built from TRBV27 and TRBJ2-1, with 10 bases aligning to TRBD2. CDR1 and CDR2 from the germline V gene are MNHEY and SMNVEV (reference sequence). This CDR3 contains 16 residues. V shed 2 bases and J 10 bases; nucleotides not matched to a gene: 11. CDR3 region: CASSLMVLAGEGEQFF. Here the CDR3 DNA reads TGTGCCAGCAGTTTAATGGTTCTAGCGGGAGAGGGAGAGCAGTTCTTC.

This clonotype came up many times. For the CDR3, the DNA is TGTGCCACCAGCGTCCACCCGGGACAGAAATTACAAGAGACCCAGTACTTC. It translates to CATSVHPGQKLQETQYF. The gene calls are TRBV15 and TRBJ2-5, with 7 bases lining up with TRBD1. Germline V gene data show CDR1 as LNHNV and CDR2 as YYDKDF (reference sequence). The CDR3 has 17 amino acids. V shed 5 bases and J 2 bases; nucleotides not matched to a gene: 14. The entire variable domain, with the rest obtained from reference TRBV15 and TRBJ2-5, is as follows: DAMVIQNPRYQVTQFGKPVTLSCSQTLNHNVMYWYQQKSSQAPKLLFHYYDKDFNNEADTPDNFQSRRPNTSFCFLDIRSPGLGDTAMYLCATSVHPGQKLQETQYFGPGTRLLVL.

This clonotype was recorded a few times. The genes are TRBV6-5 and TRBJ1-2; D call uncertain. Germline V gives CDR1 MNHEY, CDR2 SVGAGI. The CDR3 extends over 14 amino acids. V shed 2 bases and J shed 5 bases, with 12 bases lying between them. This CDR3 is CASSYARRVYGYTF. The CDR3 bases are TGTGCCAGCAGTTACGCGCGTAGGGTATATGGCTACACCTTC.

This clonotype has more than one count but fewer than ten. The V gene is TRBV30, the J gene TRBJ1-2, with a possible D match to TRBD1 (5 bases). V gave up 1 base and J gave up 6 bases, with 12 bases separating them. Germline V gene data show CDR1 as GTSNPN and CDR2 as SVGIG (reference sequence). The CDR3 spans 13 residues. CDR3 nucleotide sequence: TGTGCCTGGAGTGCGGGGGATGGCCATGGCTACACCTTC. Its protein product is CAWSAGDGHGYTF.

At least ten counts were recorded for this clonotype. This chain joins TRBV4-2 and TRBJ2-7; no clear D gene. The CDR3 has 13 residues. Germline V gene sequence: CDR1 LGHNA, CDR2 YNFKEQ. V dropped 1 base and J dropped 1 base, with 5 bases sitting between them. The CDR3 here is CASSQVLSYEQYF. The CDR3 bases are TGTGCCAGCAGCCAAGTCCTGTCCTACGAGCAGTACTTC.

This clonotype was seen ten or more times. The rearrangement uses TRBV3-1 and TRBJ1-4; D is uncertain. V was shortened by 0 bases and J by 8 bases, with 16 bases between the two germline ends. CDR3 size: 16 residues. Germline CDR1 is LGHDT and CDR2 is YNNKEL (reference sequence). CDR3: CASSQEKRNRGEKLFF. In DNA, the CDR3 is TGTGCCAGCAGCCAAGAGAAGCGGAACCGTGGGGAAAAACTGTTTTTT.

This clonotype turned up a few times. The gene calls are TRBV7-6 and TRBJ2-7; D remains ambiguous. Deletions cut 5 bases from V and 3 bases from J, with 11 bases between. The CDR3 contains 13 residues. Germline V gives CDR1 SGHVS, CDR2 FNYEAQ. The CDR3 spells CASSPGPNYEQYF. CDR3 sequence (DNA): TGTGCCAGCAGCCCAGGCCCCAACTACGAGCAGTACTTC.

This clonotype is categorized as medium-sized. This sequence joins TRBV9 and TRBJ2-6; the D gene is possibly TRBD2 (6 bases). The germline V and J ends were trimmed by 3 bases and 0 bases, with 19 bases remaining between them. The CDR3 length is 19 residues. Germline CDR1 SGDLS, CDR2 YYNGEE. The CDR3 nucleotides read TGTGCCAGCAGCGCCGGACTACGCAGTGTCTCCTCTGGGGCCAACGTCCTGACTTTC. It codes for CASSAGLRSVSSGANVLTF.

By proportion, this clonotype is medium-sized. V and J are TRBV27 and TRBJ1-5; a weak D match, TRBD1 (6 bases). The CDR3 consists of 14 residues. V lost 5 bases and J lost 11, with 19 bases in between. Looked up from germline, CDR1 is MNHEY and CDR2 is SMNVEV (reference sequence). The CDR3 here is CASSPPPPGEAQHF. The CDR3 DNA is TGTGCCAGCAGTCCACCTCCTCCAGGGGAGGCCCAGCATTTT.

This chain links TRBV2 with TRBJ1-5, with 7 nucleotides matching TRBD1. The CDR3 extends over 14 amino acids. The V and J ends lost 7 bases and 5 bases, in that order; junction bases with no gene match: 8. Germline V gene sequence: CDR1 SNHLY, CDR2 FYNNEI. The CDR3 coding sequence is TGTGCCAGCACTCAGGGGGGGGAGGATCAGCCCCAGCATTTT. Amino acid sequence: CASTQGGEDQPQHF.

In this sample, this clonotype turned up many times. V gene TRBV20-1 combines with J gene TRBJ1-5, with 7 bases lining up with TRBD1. Germline CDR1 DFQATT, CDR2 SNEGSKA (reference sequence). The V segment lost 1 base and the J segment 2 bases; nucleotides outside the gene matches: 8. This CDR3 contains 16 residues. The CDR3 spells CSARVEGARGNQPQHF. The CDR3 region has the DNA TGCAGTGCTAGAGTGGAGGGGGCGAGGGGCAATCAGCCCCAGCATTTT.

This clonotype was seen a few times. This sequence joins TRBV28 and TRBJ1-2; no clear D gene. This CDR3 has 12 residues. The ends were cut back, 11 bases at V and 1 base at J, with 11 bases in the middle. The germline CDR1 and CDR2 sequences are MDHEN and SYDVKM. CDR3 DNA sequence: TGTGCCCACTCCACAATTAACTATGGCTACACCTTC. It specifies CAHSTINYGYTF.

V and J are TRBV11-2 and TRBJ2-4; 9 positions agree with TRBD1. The CDR3 consists of 14 residues. Germline CDR1 and CDR2: SGHAT and FQNNGV. The V gene end was trimmed by 5 bases and the J gene end by 6 bases; junction bases not matched to a gene: 5. The CDR3 coding sequence is TGTGCCAGCAGCAATCAGGGACAGGGAAACATTCAGTACTTC. This translates into CASSNQGQGNIQYF. Full variable domain (missing parts from reference TRBV11-2 and TRBJ2-4): EAGVAQSPRYKIIEKRQSVAFWCNPISGHATLYWYQQILGQGPKLLIQFQNNGVVDDSQLPKDRFSAERLKGVDSTLKIQPAKLEDSAVYLCASSNQGQGNIQYFGAGTRLSVL.

This clonotype has a count of ten or more. The chain recombines TRBV30 with TRBJ1-1; D gene unclear. V lost 2 bases to trimming and J lost 5 bases, with 9 bases between them. The V gene's germline CDR1 is GTSNPN and CDR2 SVGIG (reference sequence). The CDR3 is 12 residues long. CDR3 region: CAWSFLGTEAFF. The CDR3 coding sequence is TGTGCCTGGAGTTTCTTGGGGACTGAAGCTTTCTTT.